This entry lists 3 T cell receptor beta chains sequenced from one sample in a study of blood T cell repertoires in COVID-19. This table comes from immunoSEQ multiplex PCR, and its TCRdb copy is limited to in-frame clones, with some not included. The sample has about 190,000 clones; about three quarters are singletons. The sequencing sample was made of peripheral blood. These receptors originate from a woman of 80 years or more with active or convalescent COVID-19.

This chain uses TRBV19 with TRBJ1-1; 7 positions match TRBD1. CDR1 is LNHDA and CDR2 is SQIVND in the germline V gene (reference sequence). The ends lost 5 bases at V and 3 bases at J; junction bases unmatched: 9. CDR3 size: 15 residues. The CDR3 DNA reads TGTGCCAGTAGTGCCCGACAGGGCTTGTACACTGAAGCTTTCTTT. Translated, it gives CASSARQGLYTEAFF.

V gene TRBV6-5 combines with J gene TRBJ1-5, with D tentatively TRBD1 (5 bases). Germline V gene lookup returns CDR1 MNHEY and CDR2 SVGAGI. V was trimmed by 7 bases and J by 7 bases, leaving 14 bases between them. The CDR3 has 13 residues. The chain's CDR3 is CASKGMGSQPQHF. CDR3 nucleotides: TGTGCCAGCAAGGGGATGGGGTCCCAGCCCCAGCATTTT.

V is TRBV5-1 and J is TRBJ2-7; 11 bases align to TRBD2. Germline CDR1 SGHRS, CDR2 YFSETQ. This CDR3 contains 15 residues. V shed 5 bases and J 7 bases; nucleotides not matched to a gene: 11. CDR3 protein: CASRASGGTRGEQYF. DNA of the CDR3: TGCGCCAGCAGGGCTAGCGGGGGGACCCGCGGGGAGCAGTACTTC.